This TCR beta chain was identified in a study of cytomegalovirus exposure and HLA in healthy donors. Remarks on this clone: Its antigen remains unidentified.

Overall study findings and caveats: CMV serostatus was the sole immune exposure data available. Later on, an analysis showed TCR association rates differing by HLA locus, with DRB1 the most and HLA-C the fewest.

The primer mix had 60 Vbeta and 13 Jbeta primers. TCRdb keeps only in-frame clones here, not all; method: immunoSEQ multiplex PCR. The data contain over 95,000 clones, roughly 82% of them singletons. Material: PBMCs. The TCR originated in a man between 35 and 55 years old in good health and CMV-seropositive.

The CDR3 loop is CASSEAHGSYEQYF. The CDR3 coding sequence is TGTGCCAGCAGTGAAGCGCACGGCTCCTACGAGCAGTACTTC. The chain recombines TRBV6-1 with TRBJ2-7; no firm D call. The length of the CDR3 is 14 residues. Per germline, CDR1 MNHNS and CDR2 SASEGT. V dropped 0 bases and J dropped 0 bases, with 6 bases sitting between them.